A single sample is the source of the 15 T cell receptor beta chains below, sequenced in a study of T cells in Graves' hyperthyroidism and ophthalmopathy. Amplification of TCR beta CDR3 regions was performed using RNA transcripts as template. When the TCR CDR3 underwent first-round RT-PCR, the HTBI primer set was used. TCRdb recomputed calls from the multiplex PCR reads with MiXCR, one row per CDR3 protein. The table has 250,000 to 300,000 distinct CDR3 sequences, approximately 13% seen once. Material for sequencing was blood. The receptor source for this set is a woman aged 40 to 50 with Graves' hyperthyroidism.

This clonotype was seen at least ten times. This rearrangement joins TRBV12-3 or TRBV12-4 to TRBJ2-1, with TRBD2 identical over 11 bases. There are 15 residues in the CDR3. The trim removed 7 bases at V and 5 bases at J, leaving 7 bases unmatched. CDR3 in amino acids: CASKPSGRPHNEQFF. Written as DNA, the CDR3 is TGTGCCAGCAAACCTAGCGGGAGGCCACACAATGAGCAGTTCTTC.

The genes are TRBV28 and TRBJ1-2; 7 nucleotides agree with TRBD1. The CDR3 totals 18 residues. V dropped 5 bases and J dropped 4; count of bases not matched to a gene: 19. Germline V CDR1 and CDR2: MDHEN, SYDVKM. The chain's CDR3 is CASSPKGLAGGDSYGYTF. The CDR3 DNA follows: TGTGCCAGCAGTCCCAAGGGTCTAGCAGGGGGAGATAGCTATGGCTACACCTTC.

This clonotype has ten or more counts. The chain recombines TRBV6-1 with TRBJ1-1, with unresolved D. Per the germline V gene, CDR1 is MNHNS and CDR2 is SASEGT. The V end was cut by 5 bases, the J end by 9 bases, with 10 bases between. The CDR3 extends over 11 amino acids. CDR3 in DNA: TGTGCCAGCAGTCAAAATGGTAAAGCTTTCTTT. It is translated as CASSQNGKAFF.

This clonotype was seen ten or more times. The chain carries TRBV3-1 and TRBJ2-5; 8 positions agree with TRBD2. V shed 1 base and J 4 bases; nucleotides not matched to a gene: 5. The CDR3 is 15 amino acids. Germline-derived CDR1 and CDR2 are LGHDT and YNNKEL (reference sequence). The CDR3 DNA is TGTGCCAGCAGCCAAGTATCCAGCGGGAGAGAGACCCAGTACTTC. Translated: CASSQVSSGRETQYF.

This clonotype was seen at least ten times. The V and J genes are TRBV5-6 and TRBJ2-5, with D possibly being TRBD1 or TRBD2 (5 bases each). Germline V lookup: CDR1 SGHDT, CDR2 YYEEEE. The CDR3 contains 14 residues. Trimming removed 4 bases at V and 3 bases at J, with 13 bases between. The DNA of the CDR3 is TGTGCCAGCAGCGCCGGGACCCATGAAGAGACCCAGTACTTC. It specifies CASSAGTHEETQYF.

This clonotype was seen a single time. The chain has TRBV11-2 and TRBJ2-2, with 7 bases fitting TRBD2. The germline CDR1 and CDR2 sequences are SGHAT and FQNNGV. Trimming took 7 bases from V and 1 from J; bases not matched to a gene: 6. The CDR3 extends over 15 amino acids. The CDR3 DNA sequence: TGTGCCAGCACTTTCCCTAGCGGGAACACCGGGGAGCTGTTTTTT. Amino acids: CASTFPSGNTGELFF.

This clonotype was observed many times. This rearrangement joins TRBV5-1 to TRBJ1-4, with a possible D match to TRBD1 (5 bases). Germline V gene data show CDR1 as SGHRS and CDR2 as YFSETQ. V shed 4 bases and J shed 8 bases, with 18 bases lying between them. The CDR3 consists of 15 residues. The CDR3 loop is CASSPAVGEGEKLFF. The CDR3, as DNA: TGCGCCAGCAGCCCGGCCGTGGGGGAGGGAGAAAAACTGTTTTTT.

This clonotype has at least ten counts. The chain has TRBV12-3 or TRBV12-4 and TRBJ2-5; 9 positions agree with TRBD2. V shed 4 bases and J 4 bases; nucleotides not matched to a gene: 10. The CDR3 has 16 residues. The DNA of the CDR3 is TGTGCCAGCAGTTCCGGGGATAGCGGGAGAGGAGAGACCCAGTACTTC. Its protein is CASSSGDSGRGETQYF.

Concerning this clonotype itself: The CDR3 end shows no conserved phenylalanine or tryptophan, and so a read error is likely. The V gene is TRBV20-1, the J gene TRBJ2-4; D gene uncertain. CDR1 DFQATT and CDR2 SNEGSKA come from the germline V gene (reference sequence). This CDR3 comprises 15 residues. CDR3 sequence (DNA): TGCAGTGCTAGTGAGCAGGCAAAAGCCAAAAACAGTCAGTACGTC. Translated, it gives CSASEQAKAKNSQYV.

The CDR3 coding sequence is TGTGCCAGCAGAGTACAAGGGGAGGAGACCCAGTACTTC. Translation: CASRVQGEETQYF. V gene TRBV27 combines with J gene TRBJ2-5; D assignment may be TRBD1 or TRBD2 (5 bases each). Germline-derived CDR1 and CDR2 are MNHEY and SMNVEV (reference sequence). With 6 bases removed from V and 5 bases from J, the gap between germline ends came to 13 bases. The CDR3 extends over 13 amino acids.

This clonotype occurred many times. This chain links TRBV6-1 with TRBJ1-1; TRBD1 might be the D (6 bases). From germline, CDR1 is MNHNS and CDR2 SASEGT. V lost 5 bases, J lost 5 bases, and 18 bases lay in between. This CDR3 region has 15 residues. This CDR3 reads CASSPRDTRGTEAFF. CDR3 in DNA: TGTGCCAGCAGTCCCCGGGACACCCGAGGGACTGAAGCTTTCTTT.

There are many counts of this clonotype. V usage is TRBV11-2 and J usage is TRBJ2-5; D may be TRBD1 (5 bases). CDR1 and CDR2 (germline): SGHAT, FQNNGV. The ends were cut back, 1 base at V and 5 bases at J, with 17 bases in the middle. The CDR3 is 16 residues long. The CDR3 here is CASSLVLGQGSETQYF. The CDR3 nucleotides are TGTGCCAGCAGCTTAGTGCTCGGCCAGGGAAGTGAGACCCAGTACTTC.

This clonotype was seen more than once but under ten times. The V gene is TRBV10-3, the J gene TRBJ2-7, with 10 bases identical to TRBD1. J gave up 6 bases and V 10 bases, and 9 bases lay outside the gene matches. This CDR3 is built from 13 residues. Germline values: CDR1 ENHRY, CDR2 SYGVKD. The CDR3 loop reads CATTGTGEGEQYF. As DNA, the CDR3 is TGTGCCACAACCGGGACAGGGGAGGGCGAGCAGTACTTC.

This clonotype has just a few counts. A read error may be the cause here, since a much bigger clone is one base away. This rearrangement joins TRBV2 to TRBJ1-2; unclear D gene. Trimming cost V 2 bases and J 7 bases, with 11 bases left between them. Per germline, CDR1 SNHLY and CDR2 FYNNEI. This CDR3 comprises 13 residues. CDR3 in amino acids: CASSENRNAGYTF. Here the CDR3 DNA reads TGTGCCAGCAGTGAAAATAGGAATGCTGGCTACACCTTC.

In its sample, this clonotype was seen many times. The rearrangement links TRBV30 to TRBJ2-1; D may be TRBD1 (6 bases). Per the germline V gene, CDR1 is GTSNPN and CDR2 is SVGIG (reference sequence). V lost 8 bases, J lost 3 bases, and 17 bases lay in between. The CDR3 loop spans 14 amino acids. In DNA, the CDR3 is TGTGCCGGGTTAAGGACAGAAAACTACAATGAGCAGTTCTTC. Residues: CAGLRTENYNEQFF.